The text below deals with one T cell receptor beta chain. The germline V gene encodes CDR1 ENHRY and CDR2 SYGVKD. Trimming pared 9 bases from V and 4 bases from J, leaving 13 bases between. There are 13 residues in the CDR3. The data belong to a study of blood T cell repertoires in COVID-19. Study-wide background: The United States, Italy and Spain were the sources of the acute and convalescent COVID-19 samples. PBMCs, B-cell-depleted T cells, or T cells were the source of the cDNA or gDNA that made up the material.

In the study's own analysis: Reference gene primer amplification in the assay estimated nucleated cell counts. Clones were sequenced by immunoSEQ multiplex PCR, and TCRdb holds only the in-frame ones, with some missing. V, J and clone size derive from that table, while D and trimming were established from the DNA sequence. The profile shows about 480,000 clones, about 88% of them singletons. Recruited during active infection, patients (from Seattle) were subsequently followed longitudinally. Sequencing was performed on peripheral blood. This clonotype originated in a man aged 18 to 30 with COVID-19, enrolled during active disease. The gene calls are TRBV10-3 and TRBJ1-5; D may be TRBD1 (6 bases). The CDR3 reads CAIQGSWNQPQHF. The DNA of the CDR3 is TGTGCCATACAGGGTTCTTGGAATCAGCCCCAGCATTTT.